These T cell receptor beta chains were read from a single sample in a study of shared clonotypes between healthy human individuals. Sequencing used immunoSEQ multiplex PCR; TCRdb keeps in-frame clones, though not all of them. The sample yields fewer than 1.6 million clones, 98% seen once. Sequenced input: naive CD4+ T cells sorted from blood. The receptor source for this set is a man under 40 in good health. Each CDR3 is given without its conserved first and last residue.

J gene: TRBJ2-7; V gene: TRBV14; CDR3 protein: ASSQDLVGTYEQY
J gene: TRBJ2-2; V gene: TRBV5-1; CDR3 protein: ASGRQTANTGELF
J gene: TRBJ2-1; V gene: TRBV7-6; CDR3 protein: ASSSPGLSPNEQF
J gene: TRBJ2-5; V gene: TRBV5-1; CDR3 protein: ASSYTGTGGRETQY
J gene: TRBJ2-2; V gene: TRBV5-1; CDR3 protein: ASSRDYNTGELF
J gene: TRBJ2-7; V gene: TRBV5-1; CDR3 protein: ASSPGQAPPYEQY
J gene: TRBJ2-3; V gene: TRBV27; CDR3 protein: ASSSTDTQY
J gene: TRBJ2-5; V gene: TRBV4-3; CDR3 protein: ASSSGQGLQTQY
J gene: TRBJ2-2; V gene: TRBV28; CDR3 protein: ASIRTGTGPTGELF
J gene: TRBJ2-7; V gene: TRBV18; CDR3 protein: ASSPLSDYHEQY
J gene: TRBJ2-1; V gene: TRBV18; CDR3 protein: ASSPRTSGSYNEQF
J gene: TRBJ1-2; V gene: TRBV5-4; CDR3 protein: ASRHPDRAGFGYT
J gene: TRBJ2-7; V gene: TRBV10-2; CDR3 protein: ASTPTGSDIYEQY
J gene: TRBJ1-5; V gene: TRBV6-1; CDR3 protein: ASSERGYQAQH
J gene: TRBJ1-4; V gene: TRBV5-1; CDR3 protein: ASSSTAASEKLF
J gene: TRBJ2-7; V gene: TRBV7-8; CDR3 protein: ASSSLGGSLRTMDEQY
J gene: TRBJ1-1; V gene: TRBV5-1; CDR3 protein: ASTQGQSNTEAF
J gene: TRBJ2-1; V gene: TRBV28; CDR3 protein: ASSTTSHEF
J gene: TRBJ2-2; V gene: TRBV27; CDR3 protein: ASSLSYPSGSFTGELF
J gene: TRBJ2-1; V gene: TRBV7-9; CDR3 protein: ASSLAGVGHEQF
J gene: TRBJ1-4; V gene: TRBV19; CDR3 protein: ASSFVQGFTNEKLF
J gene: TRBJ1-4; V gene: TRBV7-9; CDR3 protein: ASSSGTGGGEKLF
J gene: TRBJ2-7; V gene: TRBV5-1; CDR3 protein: ASSFNPGQVGEQY
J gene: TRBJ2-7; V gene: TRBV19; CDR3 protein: ATRRSTGEPYEQY
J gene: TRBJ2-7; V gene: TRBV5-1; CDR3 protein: ASSLIAASSYEQY
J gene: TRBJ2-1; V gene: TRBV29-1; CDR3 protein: SVVARGDNEQF
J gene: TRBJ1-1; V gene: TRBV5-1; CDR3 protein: ASSLGDPTGDTEAF
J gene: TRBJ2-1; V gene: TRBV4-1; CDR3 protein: ASSQDTPILGSLRNEQF
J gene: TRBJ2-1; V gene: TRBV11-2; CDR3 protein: ASSLGNRAGVTNEQF
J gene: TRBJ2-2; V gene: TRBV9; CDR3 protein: ASSAWTSSGELF
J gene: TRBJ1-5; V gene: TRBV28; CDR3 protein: ASSLPGVYSNQPQH
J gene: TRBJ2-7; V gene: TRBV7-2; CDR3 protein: ASSLRLNRGSRVEQY
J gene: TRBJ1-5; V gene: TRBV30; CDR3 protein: AWSVREGQWPQH
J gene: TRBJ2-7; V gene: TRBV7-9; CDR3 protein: ASSLVRAGGSYEQY
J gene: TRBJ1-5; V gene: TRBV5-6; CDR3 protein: ASSEAPGNQPQH
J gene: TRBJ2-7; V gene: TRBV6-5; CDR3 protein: ASRPGLAGPYEQY
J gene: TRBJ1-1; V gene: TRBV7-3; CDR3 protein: ASSLSDRMKAF
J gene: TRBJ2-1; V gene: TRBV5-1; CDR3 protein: ASSLPTRDREKF
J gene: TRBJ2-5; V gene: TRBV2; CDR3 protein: ASSEEEAQETQY
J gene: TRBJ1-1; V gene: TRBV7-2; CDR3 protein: ASSLTNTEAF
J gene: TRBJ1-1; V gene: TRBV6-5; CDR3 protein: ASSYANTEAF